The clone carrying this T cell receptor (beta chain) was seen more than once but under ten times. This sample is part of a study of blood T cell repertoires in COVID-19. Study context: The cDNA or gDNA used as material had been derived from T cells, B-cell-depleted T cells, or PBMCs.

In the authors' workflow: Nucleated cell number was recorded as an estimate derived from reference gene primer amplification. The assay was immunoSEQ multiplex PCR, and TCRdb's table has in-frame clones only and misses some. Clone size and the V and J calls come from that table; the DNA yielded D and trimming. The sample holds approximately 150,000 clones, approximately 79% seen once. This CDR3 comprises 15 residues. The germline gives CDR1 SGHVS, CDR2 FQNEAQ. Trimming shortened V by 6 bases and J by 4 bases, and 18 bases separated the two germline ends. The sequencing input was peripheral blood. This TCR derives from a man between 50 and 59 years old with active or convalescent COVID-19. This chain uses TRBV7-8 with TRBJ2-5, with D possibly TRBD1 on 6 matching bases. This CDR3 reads CASSTFYRVGETQYF. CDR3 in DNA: TGTGCCAGCAGTACCTTCTACAGGGTCGGAGAGACCCAGTACTTC.